A single T cell receptor (beta chain) is shown here with its context. Its antigen remains unknown. The record originates from a study of T cells in Graves' hyperthyroidism and ophthalmopathy. Regarding the study as a whole: Ophthalmopathy was distinguished from stable hyperthyroidism by 13 V-J signatures. Blood also carried most thyroid clonotypes expanded above 0.001.

The CDR3 is 14 amino acids. The ends were cut back, 4 bases at V and 6 bases at J, with 13 bases in the middle. Germline V gives CDR1 SGHTA, CDR2 FQGTGA. TCR beta CDR3 regions were amplified from RNA. The HTBI primer set drove a first-round RT-PCR of the TCR CDR3. TCRdb reprocessed the multiplex PCR reads with MiXCR, giving one entry per CDR3 protein. The table shows roughly 290,000 distinct CDR3 sequences, with approximately 15% occurring only once. The authors deemed Graves' hyperthyroidism stable absent ophthalmopathy progression within 18 months. Disease duration under 2 months; hyperthyroidism patients were aged 18 to 65.

The sequence derives from a woman aged 40 to 55 with Graves' hyperthyroidism. The sample comprised blood. This sequence joins TRBV7-3 and TRBJ2-1; D not resolved. The CDR3: CASSYLSMPNEQFF. The CDR3 DNA is TGTGCCAGCAGCTACCTGAGCATGCCCAATGAGCAGTTCTTC.